The entry that follows covers one T cell receptor (beta chain) sequence. Its antigen is undetermined. Germline CDR1 is SQVTM and CDR2 is ANQGSEA. V shed 6 bases and J 6 bases; nucleotides not matched to a gene: 12. The CDR3 has 16 residues. This record comes from a study of response to subunit inactivated influenza vaccine. Study-wide findings and caveats: The authors offered the suggestion that each seasonal influenza vaccination recruits few new T cells.

From the RT-PCR reads, TCRdb called clonotypes with MiXCR, one entry per CDR3 protein. Among 700,000 to 900,000 distinct CDR3 sequences listed, 21% were seen once. Specimen: PBMCs from blood, collected around 5 days after vaccination. The TCR was taken from a man over 45 who received an inactivated influenza vaccine. This sequence joins TRBV29-1 and TRBJ2-2; 11 nucleotides line up with TRBD2. CDR3 sequence (DNA): TGCAGCGTAGAATTCGGTAGCGGGAGGGCCCCCGGGGAGCTGTTTTTT. It yields the protein CSVEFGSGRAPGELFF.